This TCR beta chain derives from a study of blood T cell repertoires in COVID-19. Trimming removed 0 bases from V and 0 bases from J, with 18 bases in between. There are 18 residues in the CDR3. The germline V gene has CDR1 SGHNT and CDR2 YYREEE (reference sequence). Only in-frame clones appear in the TCRdb table, and some are missing; sequencing was by immunoSEQ multiplex PCR. The sample holds 8,500 to 13,000 clones, around four fifths seen once. Sequenced sample: peripheral blood. This chain links TRBV5-4 with TRBJ1-1, with D perhaps matching TRBD1 (6 bases). This sequence was found in a human donor in a cohort sampled during active COVID-19. The CDR3 region has the DNA TGTGCCAGCAGCTTGGATACAGGGTTAGTAAGTATGAACACTGAAGCTTTCTTT. Translating it yields CASSLDTGLVSMNTEAFF.